One sample yielded the 7 T cell receptor beta chains listed below, sequenced in a study of shared clonotypes between healthy human individuals. Measured with immunoSEQ multiplex PCR; TCRdb has only the in-frame clones, and not every one. The sample contains some 1,900,000 clones, about 94% of which appear only once. Cells designated naive CD8 were CD45RO-negative and were positively selected for CCR7, with terminally differentiated effector memory CD45RA+ cells excluded. The sequenced material came from naive CD8+ T cells sorted from blood. These receptors were taken from a man in his late teens or twenties in good health.

The genes are TRBV6-5 and TRBJ2-1, with TRBD1 matching 9 bases. This CDR3 has 15 amino acids. V shed 6 bases and J 6 bases; nucleotides not matched to a gene: 9. In germline, CDR1 is MNHEY, CDR2 SVGAGI. The CDR3 region has the DNA TGTGCCAGCAGACCGGGGACAGGGCTCTCCAATGAGCAGTTCTTC. Translating gives CASRPGTGLSNEQFF.

The J gene is TRBJ2-5, the V gene TRBV15; D assignment may be TRBD1 or TRBD2 (5 bases each). The CDR3 runs 16 residues. V was cut by 3 bases and J by 5 bases, with 19 bases left in between. Germline values: CDR1 LNHNV, CDR2 YYDKDF (reference sequence). DNA of the CDR3: TGTGCCACCAGCAGCTTACGGGACGCCGGAGAGGAGACCCAGTACTTC. Its protein product is CATSSLRDAGEETQYF.

As regards this clone: Different DNA sequences within this sample yield the same CDR3. This chain uses TRBV6-1 with TRBJ2-7; D could derive from TRBD1 or TRBD2 (5 bases each). Germline V gene sequence: CDR1 MNHNS, CDR2 SASEGT. There are 12 residues in the CDR3. V lost 9 bases and J lost 2, with 11 bases in between. CDR3 sequence reads: CASRDGPYEQYF. The CDR3 bases are TGTGCCAGTCGGGACGGTCCCTACGAGCAGTACTTC.

The V call is TRBV7-6, the J call TRBJ1-4; D ambiguous. Between the trimmed V and J ends, which lost 0 bases and 8 bases, there was a span of 13 bases. The CDR3 runs to 15 residues. In germline, CDR1 is SGHVS, CDR2 FNYEAQ. CDR3 bases: TGTGCCAGCAGCTTAGCGGGCGGGCCGGGAGAAAAACTGTTTTTT. Residues: CASSLAGGPGEKLFF.

V and J are TRBV7-9 and TRBJ2-1, with TRBD2 matching 8 bases. The germline V gene encodes CDR1 SEHNR and CDR2 FQNEAQ (reference sequence). The CDR3 spans 15 residues. With 2 bases clipped from V and 4 bases from J, the junction kept 4 bases outside the gene matches. The CDR3 region has the DNA TGTGCCAGCAGCTTATCTAGCGGGCCGTACAATGAGCAGTTCTTC. It encodes CASSLSSGPYNEQFF. Variable domain in full (rest from reference TRBV7-9 and TRBJ2-1): DTGVSQNPRHKITKRGQNVTFRCDPISEHNRLYWYRQTLGQGPEFLTYFQNEAQLEKSRLLSDRFSAERPKGSFSTLEIQRTEQGDSAMYLCASSLSSGPYNEQFFGPGTRLTVL.

The V call is TRBV5-1, the J call TRBJ2-1, with 7 bases identical to TRBD2. The V gene end was trimmed by 0 bases and the J gene end by 5 bases; junction bases not matched to a gene: 5. There are 15 residues in the CDR3. The V gene's germline CDR1 is SGHRS and CDR2 YFSETQ. Here the CDR3 reads CASSLAGGTHNEQFF. The CDR3 nucleotides read TGCGCCAGCAGCTTGGCGGGAGGTACCCACAATGAGCAGTTCTTC. The whole variable domain, remainder taken from reference TRBV5-1 and TRBJ2-1, is KAGVTQTPRYLIKTRGQQVTLSCSPISGHRSVSWYQQTPGQGLQFLFEYFSETQRNKGNFPGRFSGRQFSNSRSEMNVSTLELGDSALYLCASSLAGGTHNEQFFGPGTRLTVL.

Regarding this clone: Other DNA sequences in the sample encode the same CDR3. V is TRBV27 and J is TRBJ1-5, with D possibly matching TRBD1 (5 bases). The CDR3 has 13 amino acids. Germline assignment: CDR1 MNHEY and CDR2 SMNVEV (reference sequence). V lost 2 bases and J lost 7, with 9 bases in between. The CDR3 loop is CASSLLGGQPQHF. The CDR3, as DNA: TGTGCCAGCAGTTTACTGGGGGGACAGCCCCAGCATTTT.